Below, 18 T cell receptor beta chains from the same sample are listed, as sequenced in a study of technical replicates of blood from several donors. TCRdb's table, derived via immunoSEQ multiplex PCR, lists solely in-frame clones and lacks some. The profile covers some 83,000 clones, with 90% to 95% appearing a single time and 0.35% to 0.45% taken by the ten largest. Sequencing was performed on T cells isolated from PBMCs. The receptors come from a human donor in good health.

V is TRBV7-9 and J is TRBJ1-2; D might be TRBD1 (5 bases). The CDR3 covers 12 residues. Germline CDR1 is SEHNR and CDR2 is FQNEAQ (reference sequence). Deletions cut 0 bases from V and 7 bases from J, with 6 bases between. CDR3 in amino acids: CASSLAQGGYTF. The CDR3 DNA reads TGTGCCAGCAGCTTAGCGCAGGGTGGCTACACCTTC.

The chain combines TRBV11-2 with TRBJ2-1; 7 bases align to TRBD2. V lost 3 bases to trimming and J lost 7 bases; unmatched junction nucleotides: 6. Germline CDR1 SGHAT, CDR2 FQNNGV. The CDR3 sequence is 14 residues long. Here the CDR3 DNA reads TGTGCCAGCAGCTTTGGAGGGACTAAAAATGAGCAGTTCTTC. Amino acid sequence: CASSFGGTKNEQFF. The full variable domain, rest sourced from reference TRBV11-2 and TRBJ2-1, is EAGVAQSPRYKIIEKRQSVAFWCNPISGHATLYWYQQILGQGPKLLIQFQNNGVVDDSQLPKDRFSAERLKGVDSTLKIQPAKLEDSAVYLCASSFGGTKNEQFFGPGTRLTVL.

CDR3 bases: TGTGCCAGCAGATTAAAACAGGGGGGAGTAGGCCACGGCTACACCTTC. The encoded protein is CASRLKQGGVGHGYTF. This chain connects TRBV21-1 to TRBJ1-2; the D call TRBD1 from the table was never checked on the DNA. TRBV21-1 is a pseudogene locus. There are 16 residues in the CDR3.

The chain employs TRBV9 and TRBJ2-1; TRBD2 matches at 11 bases. With 2 bases clipped from V and 6 bases from J, the junction kept 4 bases outside the gene matches. The length of the CDR3 is 15 residues. Germline CDR1 is SGDLS and CDR2 is YYNGEE. The CDR3 spells CASSVSGRALNEQFF. CDR3 nucleotides: TGTGCCAGCAGCGTTAGCGGGAGGGCCCTCAATGAGCAGTTCTTC.

The chain uses TRBV4-2 and TRBJ1-5; unclear D gene. Germline lookup yields CDR1 LGHNA and CDR2 YNFKEQ. The CDR3 is made up of 15 amino acids. Between the trimmed V and J ends, which lost 0 bases and 0 bases, there was a span of 6 bases. The CDR3 loop is CASSQDRYSNQPQHF. CDR3 coding DNA: TGTGCCAGCAGCCAAGACAGGTATAGCAATCAGCCCCAGCATTTT.

The rearrangement links TRBV7-7 to TRBJ2-7; 10 nucleotides agree with TRBD1. There are 14 residues in the CDR3. The V and J ends lost 5 bases and 2 bases, in that order; junction bases with no gene match: 3. Germline CDR1 is SSHAT and CDR2 is FNYEAQ (reference sequence). CDR3 residues: CASSPGQGAYEQYF. The CDR3 coding sequence is TGTGCCAGCAGCCCCGGACAGGGGGCCTACGAGCAGTACTTC.

The V gene is TRBV28, the J gene TRBJ1-5; D not resolved. The germline gives CDR1 MDHEN, CDR2 SYDVKM. V was clipped by 1 base and J by 2 bases, with 24 bases between them. The CDR3 is 20 amino acids. The CDR3 nucleotides are TGTGCCAGCAGTTTATACCAGCAAAGGACGGACTACTACGGCAATCAGCCCCAGCATTTT. Translated, it gives CASSLYQQRTDYYGNQPQHF.

The V and J genes are TRBV11-2 and TRBJ1-1; possible D gene TRBD1, 5 bases. The germline V gene encodes CDR1 SGHAT and CDR2 FQNNGV. V lost 4 bases and J 0 bases, leaving 15 bases between the germline ends. CDR3 length: 16 residues. CDR3 nucleotides: TGTGCCAGCAGCTCTGGACGGGGGGTAGTGAACACTGAAGCTTTCTTT. This codes for CASSSGRGVVNTEAFF.

This rearrangement joins TRBV28 to TRBJ2-1, with TRBD2 identical over 8 bases. J lost 0 bases, V lost 3 bases, and 10 bases had no gene match. Germline V gene lookup returns CDR1 MDHEN and CDR2 SYDVKM. The CDR3 consists of 18 residues. For the CDR3, the DNA is TGTGCCAGCAGTTTCCCGGGCACCGGGACTAGCTCCTACAATGAGCAGTTCTTC. Protein sequence: CASSFPGTGTSSYNEQFF.

This rearrangement joins TRBV18 to TRBJ1-4; 8 bases align to TRBD1. V shed 3 bases, J shed 6 bases, and the junction held 12 bases outside the gene matches. The CDR3 is 17 residues long. The germline gives CDR1 KGHSH, CDR2 LQKENI. Written as DNA, the CDR3 is TGTGCCAGCTCACCGCAGTCTTCGGACAGGGTACATGAAAAACTGTTTTTT. Its protein is CASSPQSSDRVHEKLFF.

The CDR3 DNA reads as TGTGCCAGCAGTTTCCCTAGCGTCACCGGGGAGCTGTTTTTT. Encoded protein: CASSFPSVTGELFF. The chain has TRBV28 and TRBJ2-2; TRBD2 might be the D (6 bases). Trimming stripped 3 bases from V and 4 bases from J, with 9 bases between. In germline, CDR1 is MDHEN, CDR2 SYDVKM. The CDR3 spans 14 residues.

The chain joins TRBV5-6 to TRBJ1-4; D may be TRBD1 (6 bases). V lost 0 bases, J lost 0 bases, and 12 bases lay in between. CDR3 length equals 17 residues. Germline lookup yields CDR1 SGHDT and CDR2 YYEEEE. The CDR3: CASSLGPHRATNEKLFF. CDR3 in DNA: TGTGCCAGCAGCTTGGGCCCCCACAGGGCAACTAATGAAAAACTGTTTTTT.

This clone has just one count. The rearrangement links TRBV2 to TRBJ1-4; TRBD1 matches at 9 bases. Trimming cost V 3 bases and J 6 bases; bases outside gene matches: 2. CDR3 length equals 14 residues. Germline-derived CDR1 and CDR2 are SNHLY and FYNNEI. The CDR3 here is CASSDRDRDEKLFF. The CDR3 DNA reads as TGTGCCAGCAGTGACCGGGACAGGGATGAAAAACTGTTTTTT.

Comment on this clone: Relative to the germline gene, one junction end is altered; a read error may explain this. Other DNA sequences in the sample encode the same CDR3. The chain carries TRBV29-1 and TRBJ2-7; the match to TRBD2 covers 14 bases. CDR3 length: 15 residues. Germline CDR1 is SQVTM and CDR2 is ANQGSEA. The chain's CDR3 is CSVEGGTSGGYEQYF. CDR3 coding DNA: TGCAGTGTTGAAGGGGGGACTAGCGGGGGCTACGAGCAGTACTTC.

Notes on this clone: The junction shows a germline mismatch at one end, possibly a read error. The V gene is TRBV7-6, the J gene TRBJ2-1; 7 bases map to TRBD1. The CDR3 has 11 amino acids. Germline V gene data show CDR1 as SGHVS and CDR2 as FNYEAQ. CDR3 protein: CASSLQTGQIF. The CDR3 bases are TGTGCCAGCAGCTTACAGACAGGGCAAATCTTC.

This rearrangement joins TRBV25-1 to TRBJ1-4; a possible D gene is TRBD1 (5 bases). In germline, CDR1 is MGHDK, CDR2 SYGVNS. With 3 bases removed from V and 6 bases from J, the gap between germline ends came to 17 bases. CDR3 length: 16 residues. The CDR3 here is CASSDWGGRAYEKLFF. In nucleotides, the CDR3 is TGTGCCAGCAGTGATTGGGGGGGGAGGGCATATGAAAAACTGTTTTTT.

The chain employs TRBV7-8 and TRBJ1-2; 9 positions match TRBD1. V was pared by 4 bases and J by 4 bases, with 7 bases of the junction left unmatched. CDR1 is SGHVS and CDR2 is FQNEAQ in the germline V gene. CDR3 length: 15 residues. DNA of the CDR3: TGTGCCAGCAGCTCCGGACAGGGGATATTCTATGGCTACACCTTC. Translation gives CASSSGQGIFYGYTF. Together with reference TRBV7-8 and TRBJ1-2, the CDR3 gives the full variable domain: GAGVSQSPRYKVAKRGQDVALRCDPISGHVSLFWYQQALGQGPEFLTYFQNEAQLDKSGLPSDRFFAERPEGSVSTLKIQRTQQEDSAVYLCASSSGQGIFYGYTFGSGTRLTVV.

The V call is TRBV5-6, the J call TRBJ2-7; D perhaps matches TRBD2 (5 bases). CDR1 and CDR2 (germline): SGHDT, YYEEEE. Deletions cut 2 bases from V and 2 bases from J, with 11 bases between. The CDR3 covers 14 residues. The CDR3 region has the DNA TGTGCCAGCAGCTTATCGGCCGGGGCCTACGAGCAGTACTTC. It encodes CASSLSAGAYEQYF.